These T cell receptor beta chains were read from a single sample in a study of cytomegalovirus exposure and HLA in healthy donors. TCRdb's table, derived via immunoSEQ multiplex PCR, lists solely in-frame clones and lacks some. The table lists 50,000 to 70,000 clones, 80% of them singletons, with approximately 3.9% in the top ten. The sequencing sample was made of PBMCs. The receptors derive from a woman between 40 and 50 years old in good health and CMV-seronegative. The CDR3 runs from the conserved cysteine through the conserved F or W. Each record gives: J gene, clone size, V gene, D gene, CDR3 length, CDR3 protein, CDR3 DNA. D genes are given only for firm matches. Clone sizes are given selectively: once, few, many, or a class where the clone is expanded.

>TRBJ2-7|NA|TRBV5-6|TRBD2|16
CASSLRGSGSNYEQYF
TGTGCCAGCAGCTTGCGAGGTAGCGGGAGTAACTACGAGCAGTACTTC
>TRBJ1-1|NA|TRBV29-1|NA|13
CSVEVGGFTEAFF
TGCAGCGTTGAAGTCGGGGGTTTCACTGAAGCTTTCTTT
>TRBJ1-5|NA|TRBV6-1|NA|17
CASSELGGAGAVGPQHF
TGTGCCAGCAGTGAGCTGGGGGGGGCAGGGGCGGTTGGGCCCCAGCATTTT
>TRBJ1-2|NA|TRBV5-1|TRBD1|13
CASSFSGTDGYTF
TGCGCCAGCAGCTTCTCCGGGACAGATGGCTACACCTTC
>TRBJ2-7|NA|TRBV6-1|NA|13
CASRTSRTYEQYF
TGTGCCAGCAGAACTAGCCGCACCTACGAGCAGTACTTC
>TRBJ1-4|NA|TRBV5-1|NA|14
CASSLSREGEKLFF
TGCGCCAGCAGCTTGTCCAGGGAAGGAGAAAAACTGTTTTTT
>TRBJ2-1|NA|TRBV7-9|TRBD2|15
CASSIGTSGRNEQFF
TGTGCCAGCAGCATCGGGACTAGCGGGAGAAATGAGCAGTTCTTC
>TRBJ1-1|NA|TRBV5-1|NA|14
CASSQETGNTEAFF
TGCGCCAGCAGCCAGGAGACAGGGAACACTGAAGCTTTCTTT
>TRBJ1-3|few|TRBV19|TRBD1|15
CASSAQGASGNTIYF
TGTGCCAGTAGCGCCCAGGGGGCTAGTGGAAACACCATATATTTT
>TRBJ2-1|NA|TRBV5-6|TRBD1|15
CASSTKDRDLNEQFF
TGTGCCAGCAGCACCAAGGACAGGGATCTAAATGAGCAGTTCTTC
>TRBJ2-1|NA|TRBV5-6|NA|12
CASSLYGDEQFF
TGTGCCAGCAGCTTATACGGAGACGAGCAGTTCTTC
>TRBJ1-2|NA|TRBV9|TRBD1|14
CASTFAGQGQGYTF
TGTGCCAGCACCTTCGCCGGACAGGGACAGGGCTACACCTTC
>TRBJ2-7|few|TRBV18|TRBD1|17
CASSPKNRDRVWCEQYF
TGTGCCAGCTCACCAAAGAACCGGGACAGGGTATGGTGCGAGCAGTACTTC
>TRBJ2-7|NA|TRBV5-1|TRBD1|15
CASSSGQGGVYEQYF
TGCGCCAGCAGCTCGGGACAGGGCGGTGTGTACGAGCAGTACTTC
>TRBJ2-1|NA|TRBV4-1|TRBD2|17
CASSRVGSGSRYNEQFF
TGCGCCAGCAGCCGAGTGGGGAGCGGGAGTAGGTACAATGAGCAGTTCTTC
>TRBJ2-3|NA|TRBV5-1|TRBD2|18
CASSLARLGTSISDTQYF
TGCGCCAGCAGCTTGGCCAGACTCGGGACTAGCATATCAGATACGCAGTATTTT
>TRBJ1-2|once|TRBV4-1|TRBD1|16
CASSPLPGQGIYGYTF
TGCGCCAGCAGCCCCTTGCCGGGACAGGGGATCTATGGCTACACCTTC
>TRBJ2-1|few|TRBV19|TRBD1|14
CASSKQGAYNEQFF
TGTGCCAGTAGTAAACAGGGGGCCTACAATGAGCAGTTCTTC
>TRBJ2-1|NA|TRBV4-1|TRBD1|16
CASSQDESGGWNEQFF
TGCGCCAGCAGCCAAGATGAGTCAGGGGGCTGGAATGAGCAGTTCTTC
>TRBJ1-1|NA|TRBV6-5|NA|13
CASQRHGDTEAFF
TGTGCCAGTCAGAGGCACGGGGACACTGAAGCTTTCTTT
>TRBJ2-5|NA|TRBV2|NA|14
CASNVRGYQETQYF
TGTGCCAGCAATGTACGGGGGTATCAAGAGACCCAGTACTTC
>TRBJ1-2|NA|TRBV19|NA|15
CASSDPLGGNYGYTF
TGTGCCAGTAGTGACCCACTAGGGGGAAACTATGGCTACACCTTC
>TRBJ1-5|few|TRBV19|NA|15
CASSILGGGDQPQHF
TGTGCCAGTAGTATTTTGGGAGGAGGGGATCAGCCCCAGCATTTT
>TRBJ2-7|NA|TRBV6-5|NA|13
CASSPDSSYEQYF
TGTGCCAGCAGTCCCGACAGCTCCTACGAGCAGTACTTC
>TRBJ2-1|NA|TRBV10-3|TRBD2|15
CAISDTKVTSEEQFF
TGTGCCATCAGTGATACCAAGGTGACTAGCGAAGAGCAGTTCTTC
>TRBJ1-4|NA|TRBV5-1|NA|15
CASSLAGSTNEKLFF
TGCGCCAGCAGCTTGGCAGGGTCCACTAATGAAAAACTGTTTTTT
>TRBJ2-3|few|TRBV6-1|TRBD2|16
CASSEGAGRGADTQYF
TGTGCCAGCAGTGAAGGGGCAGGGAGGGGCGCAGATACGCAGTATTTT
>TRBJ2-2|NA|TRBV19|NA|14
CASSMYISTGELFF
TGTGCCAGTAGTATGTACATCTCGACCGGGGAGCTGTTTTTT
>TRBJ1-1|NA|TRBV19|NA|13
CASGQGLNTEAFF
TGTGCCAGTGGGCAGGGGTTGAACACTGAAGCTTTCTTT
>TRBJ2-7|NA|TRBV4-1|TRBD1|16
CASSQPMGTGYYEQYF
TGCGCCAGCAGCCAACCTATGGGGACAGGGTATTACGAGCAGTACTTC
>TRBJ1-5|NA|TRBV19|NA|16
CASRSGGGISNQPQHF
TGTGCCAGTCGGTCCGGCGGGGGTATCAGCAATCAGCCCCAGCATTTT
>TRBJ2-2|NA|TRBV4-1|NA|15
CASSPREGATGELFF
TGCGCCAGCAGCCCAAGGGAAGGGGCGACCGGGGAGCTGTTTTTT
>TRBJ1-2|NA|TRBV19|TRBD1|16
CASSRGQGAFSYGYTF
TGTGCCAGTAGCCGGGGACAGGGGGCCTTCAGCTATGGCTACACCTTC
>TRBJ2-7|few|TRBV12-5|TRBD1|19
CASGSRRDRGPLVSYEQYF
TGTGCTAGTGGTTCCCGCCGGGACAGAGGGCCTCTTGTCTCCTACGAGCAGTACTTC
>TRBJ1-1|NA|TRBV5-4|NA|13
CASSPDSNTEAFF
TGTGCCAGCAGCCCGGACTCGAACACTGAAGCTTTCTTT
>TRBJ2-3|NA|TRBV5-1|NA|15
CASRLGASSTDTQYF
TGCGCCAGCCGCTTAGGAGCTTCTAGCACAGATACGCAGTATTTT
>TRBJ1-5|NA|TRBV6-1|NA|15
CASSEAAVSNQPQHF
TGTGCCAGCAGTGAAGCGGCAGTTAGCAATCAGCCCCAGCATTTT
>TRBJ2-3|NA|TRBV7-9|TRBD1|14
CASSAGDRTDTQYF
TGTGCCAGCAGCGCAGGGGACAGAACAGATACGCAGTATTTT
>TRBJ2-7|NA|TRBV6-6|TRBD1|15
CATGPGQGSKDEQYF
TGTGCCACCGGCCCGGGACAGGGTAGCAAAGACGAGCAGTACTTC
>TRBJ1-1|NA|TRBV27|NA|14
CASSLAALNTEAFF
TGTGCCAGCAGTTTAGCAGCGCTGAACACTGAAGCTTTCTTT
>TRBJ2-7|few|TRBV27|TRBD1|16
CASSQYRQGGFYEQYF
TGTGCCAGCAGTCAATACCGACAGGGGGGCTTCTACGAGCAGTACTTC
>TRBJ1-1|NA|TRBV2|NA|15
CASNPPGHLNTEAFF
TGTGCCAGCAACCCCCCGGGACACCTAAACACTGAAGCTTTCTTT
>TRBJ1-3|NA|TRBV9|TRBD1|14
CASSTDRVGNTIYF
TGTGCCAGCAGCACGGACAGGGTTGGAAACACCATATATTTT
>TRBJ1-2|NA|TRBV2|NA|13
CASREHTNYGYTF
TGTGCCAGCAGAGAACACACAAACTATGGCTACACCTTC
>TRBJ2-7|NA|TRBV6-6|NA|13
CASTLGQQEGQYF
TGTGCCAGCACTTTGGGACAACAGGAAGGGCAGTACTTC
>TRBJ2-7|NA|TRBV18|NA|14
CASSATWRAYEQYF
TGTGCCAGCTCGGCCACGTGGAGAGCCTACGAGCAGTACTTC
>TRBJ2-2|NA|TRBV14|NA|16
CASSLNLASNTGELFF
TGTGCCAGCAGCTTAAATTTAGCCTCGAACACCGGGGAGCTGTTTTTT
>TRBJ2-5|NA|TRBV9|NA|16
CASSVRPDRQGETQYF
TGTGCCAGCAGCGTGCGGCCAGACAGGCAGGGGGAGACCCAGTACTTC
>TRBJ2-1|NA|TRBV7-6|TRBD2|16
CASSSTEASGRVEQFF
TGTGCCAGCAGCTCAACAGAGGCGAGCGGGAGGGTTGAGCAGTTCTTC
>TRBJ1-1|once|TRBV27|NA|13
CASSFKETTEAFF
TGTGCCAGCAGTTTTAAGGAGACCACTGAAGCTTTCTTT
>TRBJ2-7|few|TRBV27|TRBD1|15
CASSLRQGGVYEQYF
TGTGCCAGCAGTTTACGACAGGGGGGTGTCTACGAGCAGTACTTC